One and the same sample provided the 13 T cell receptor beta chains below, sequenced in a study of shared clonotypes between healthy human individuals. The data were produced by immunoSEQ multiplex PCR, yet TCRdb's version contains in-frame clones alone and is incomplete. The sample has around 700,000 clones, over 65% seen once. Material for sequencing was memory CD4+ T cells sorted from blood. Subset noted: CD45RA-negative fraction. Receptor source: a woman in her twenties or thirties in good health.

The chain is built from TRBV4-2 and TRBJ2-7; 8 positions agree with TRBD1. The V segment lost 0 bases and the J segment 2 bases; nucleotides outside the gene matches: 3. Germline CDR1 reads LGHNA; CDR2 reads YNFKEQ. The CDR3 loop spans 15 amino acids. CDR3 nucleotide sequence: TGTGCCAGCAGCCAAGACAGGGGGCTTGCCTACGAGCAGTACTTC. Its translation: CASSQDRGLAYEQYF.

This rearrangement joins TRBV9 to TRBJ1-1, with TRBD1 identical over 7 bases. V trimming: 3 bases; J trimming: 11 bases; junction bases outside the gene matches: 7. CDR1 SGDLS and CDR2 YYNGEE come from the germline V gene. The CDR3 consists of 12 residues. The CDR3 sequence is CASSGQGPYAFF. The CDR3 DNA sequence: TGTGCCAGCAGCGGACAGGGCCCGTATGCTTTCTTT.

In its sample, this clone was seen a few times. J is TRBJ1-4 and V is TRBV2; D might be TRBD1 (6 bases). Per the germline V gene, CDR1 is SNHLY and CDR2 is FYNNEI. V dropped 7 bases and J dropped 3 bases, with 15 bases sitting between them. CDR3 length equals 15 residues. DNA of the CDR3: TGTGCCAGCACCCTAACGGGGGCCCCTAATGAAAAACTGTTTTTT. Translating gives CASTLTGAPNEKLFF.

Note on this clone: A much larger clone differs by one base, so this may be a read error. The chain is built from TRBV25-1 and TRBJ1-4; TRBD1 matches 8 bases. V was pared by 8 bases and J by 8 bases, with 13 bases of the junction left unmatched. Germline V gene lookup returns CDR1 MGHDK and CDR2 SYGVNS. This CDR3 has 15 amino acids. The CDR3 is CASVGTGVVGEKLFF. In DNA form, the CDR3 reads TGTGCCAGCGTCGGGACAGGAGTTGTAGGAGAAAAACTGTTTTTT.

This chain joins TRBV27 and TRBJ1-1; no clear D gene. Germline values: CDR1 MNHEY, CDR2 SMNVEV (reference sequence). V shed 6 bases and J shed 3 bases, with 14 bases lying between them. The CDR3 contains 14 residues. This CDR3 is CASRATGLHTEAFF. CDR3 sequence (DNA): TGTGCCAGCAGGGCGACGGGTCTCCACACTGAAGCTTTCTTT.

CDR3 nucleotide sequence: TGTGCCAGCAGGCGGGCCAGCAGGAATGAGCAGTTCTTC. Protein sequence: CASRRASRNEQFF. The chain joins TRBV2 to TRBJ2-1, with D possibly matching TRBD2 (5 bases). Germline CDR1 SNHLY, CDR2 FYNNEI. CDR3 length: 13 residues. V shed 6 bases and J shed 7 bases, with 13 bases lying between them.

V usage is TRBV29-1 and J usage is TRBJ2-1; 9 bases are a match to TRBD2. The germline V gene has CDR1 SQVTM and CDR2 ANQGSEA. CDR3 length: 15 residues. The V and J ends lost 3 bases and 0 bases, in that order; junction bases with no gene match: 3. Written as DNA, the CDR3 is TGCAGCGTTGAGACTAGCGGCGTCTCCTACAATGAGCAGTTCTTC. It is translated as CSVETSGVSYNEQFF.

This clone is a singleton in its sample. The V call is TRBV27, the J call TRBJ2-1, with TRBD2 matching 7 bases. Germline CDR1 reads MNHEY; CDR2 reads SMNVEV (reference sequence). The trim removed 3 bases at V and 0 bases at J, leaving 11 bases unmatched. This CDR3 spans 18 amino acids. The CDR3 region is CASSLSPGGSSSYNEQFF. The CDR3 bases are TGTGCCAGCAGTTTGAGCCCCGGGGGGTCAAGCTCCTACAATGAGCAGTTCTTC.

This chain joins TRBV25-1 and TRBJ1-3; the D gene is possibly TRBD1 (5 bases). The CDR3 is 14 amino acids. The germline V and J ends were trimmed by 4 bases and 4 bases, with 11 bases remaining between them. The germline V gene has CDR1 MGHDK and CDR2 SYGVNS. The CDR3 reads CASSGQGTGNTIYF. CDR3 in DNA: TGTGCCAGCAGTGGCCAGGGTACGGGAAACACCATATATTTT.

J is TRBJ1-1 and V is TRBV5-1, with D hard to call. Trimming took 4 bases from V and 1 from J, leaving 8 bases between them. The CDR3 extends over 13 amino acids. From germline, CDR1 is SGHRS and CDR2 YFSETQ. The CDR3 reads CASSPSQNTEAFF. CDR3 nucleotides: TGCGCCAGCAGCCCCTCACAGAACACTGAAGCTTTCTTT. The variable domain in full, completed from reference TRBV5-1 and TRBJ1-1, reads KAGVTQTPRYLIKTRGQQVTLSCSPISGHRSVSWYQQTPGQGLQFLFEYFSETQRNKGNFPGRFSGRQFSNSRSEMNVSTLELGDSALYLCASSPSQNTEAFFGQGTRLTVV.

This clone has a single count. The CDR3 here is CASSFGSGSGETQYF. The CDR3 nucleotides read TGTGCCAGCAGCTTTGGTAGCGGGTCGGGGGAGACCCAGTACTTC. The V call is TRBV5-4, the J call TRBJ2-5; TRBD2 matches at 7 bases. Germline lookup yields CDR1 SGHNT and CDR2 YYREEE (reference sequence). The CDR3 loop spans 15 amino acids. Unmatched junction bases numbered 9, after V lost 2 bases and J lost 5 bases.

This rearrangement joins TRBV6-5 to TRBJ2-1; D is perhaps TRBD1 or TRBD2 (5 bases each). V was clipped by 4 bases and J by 4 bases, with 14 bases between them. The germline gives CDR1 MNHEY, CDR2 SVGAGI. This CDR3 is built from 15 residues. The CDR3 nucleotides are TGTGCCAGCAGTTCCCCGGGGACGGCATACAATGAGCAGTTCTTC. Translating it yields CASSSPGTAYNEQFF.

CDR3: CATSLESGGGTEAFF. CDR3 DNA: TGTGCCACCAGCTTGGAATCCGGGGGCGGCACTGAAGCTTTCTTT. The chain recombines TRBV15 with TRBJ1-1, with D perhaps TRBD1 (6 bases). Trimming pared 5 bases from V and 4 bases from J, leaving 17 bases between. CDR1 is LNHNV, CDR2 YYDKDF, per germline (reference sequence). This CDR3 is built from 15 residues.